This TCR beta chain was recovered during a study of blood T cell repertoires in COVID-19. The V gene's germline CDR1 is SGHRS and CDR2 YFSETQ. V lost 0 bases and J lost 4, with 25 bases in between. The CDR3 is 19 residues long. In the original processing: By means of reference gene primer amplification, nucleated cell counts were estimated. Libraries were prepared by immunoSEQ multiplex PCR; TCRdb keeps only in-frame clonotypes and omits some of them. The D gene and trimming were derived from the DNA, and the V and J assignments and clone size from that table. This table holds around 320,000 clones, 85% found once.

The chain is built from TRBV5-1 and TRBJ2-5; D possibly corresponds to TRBD1 (6 bases). The TCR was taken from a human donor in a cohort sampled during active COVID-19. Input material: peripheral blood. CDR3 in DNA: TGCGCCAGCAGCTTGGGGGGGCACACTAAATCCGCGACCTTAGAGACCCAGTACTTC. It encodes CASSLGGHTKSATLETQYF.